This T cell receptor (beta chain) appears in the sequencing data of a study of cytomegalovirus exposure and HLA in healthy donors. Regarding the study as a whole: Cytomegalovirus status was reportedly diagnosed by the classifier with high specificity and sensitivity.

This PCR relied on a set of 60 Vbeta primers and 13 Jbeta primers. Per the study methods: Approximately 9.9 million shared chains were among the 80 million or so unique TCR beta chains that a later analysis counted. The assay was immunoSEQ multiplex PCR, and TCRdb's table has in-frame clones only and misses some. V and J calls and clone size are copied from that table; D and trimming were computed from the DNA. The sample has over 100,000 clones, approximately 74% seen once. About this clone: As yet, its antigen is unknown.

The CDR3 extends over 13 amino acids. Unmatched junction bases numbered 4, after V lost 8 bases and J lost 2 bases. Germline V gene data show CDR1 as SGHTA and CDR2 as FQGNSA. This sequence joins TRBV7-2 and TRBJ2-7; 9 bases align to TRBD2. Sequencing was carried out using PBMCs. The clonotype was recovered from a male donor in good health and CMV-seronegative. CDR3 in DNA: TGTGCCAGCTCCGCGGGGGGGGCCTACGAGCAGTACTTC. Its translation is CASSAGGAYEQYF. The variable domain in full, with the rest retrieved from reference TRBV7-2 and TRBJ2-7, is GAGVSQSPSNKVTEKGKDVELRCDPISGHTALYWYRQSLGQGLEFLIYFQGNSAPDKSGLPSDRFSAERTGGSVSTLTIQRTQQEDSAVYLCASSAGGAYEQYFGPGTRLTVT.